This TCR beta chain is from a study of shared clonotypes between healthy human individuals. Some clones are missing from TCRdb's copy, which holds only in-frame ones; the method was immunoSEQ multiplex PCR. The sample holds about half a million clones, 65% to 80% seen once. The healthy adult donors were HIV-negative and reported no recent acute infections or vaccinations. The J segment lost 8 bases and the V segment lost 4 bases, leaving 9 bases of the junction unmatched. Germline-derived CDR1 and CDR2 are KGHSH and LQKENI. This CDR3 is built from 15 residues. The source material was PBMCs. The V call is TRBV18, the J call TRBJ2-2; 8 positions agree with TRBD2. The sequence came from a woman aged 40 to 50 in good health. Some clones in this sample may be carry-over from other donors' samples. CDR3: CASSLTWSGRGELFF. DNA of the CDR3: TGTGCCAGCTCACTCACCTGGAGCGGGAGAGGGGAGCTGTTTTTT.